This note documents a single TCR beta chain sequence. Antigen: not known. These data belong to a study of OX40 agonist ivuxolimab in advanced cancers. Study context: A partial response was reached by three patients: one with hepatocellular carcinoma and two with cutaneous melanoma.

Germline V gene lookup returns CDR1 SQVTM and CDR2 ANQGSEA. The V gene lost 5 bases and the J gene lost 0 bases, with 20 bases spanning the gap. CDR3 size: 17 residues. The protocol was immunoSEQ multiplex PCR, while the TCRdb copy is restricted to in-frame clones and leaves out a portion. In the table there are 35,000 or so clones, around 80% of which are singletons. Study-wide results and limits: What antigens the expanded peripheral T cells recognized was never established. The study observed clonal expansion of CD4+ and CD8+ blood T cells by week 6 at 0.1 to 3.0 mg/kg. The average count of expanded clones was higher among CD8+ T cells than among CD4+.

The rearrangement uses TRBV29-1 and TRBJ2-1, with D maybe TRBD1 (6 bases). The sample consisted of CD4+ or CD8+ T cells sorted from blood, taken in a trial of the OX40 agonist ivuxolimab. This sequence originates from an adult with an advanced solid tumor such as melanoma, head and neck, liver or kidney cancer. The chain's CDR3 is CSVRSFPTGLSYNEQFF. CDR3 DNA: TGCAGCGTTCGTTCTTTCCCGACAGGCCTCTCCTACAATGAGCAGTTCTTC.